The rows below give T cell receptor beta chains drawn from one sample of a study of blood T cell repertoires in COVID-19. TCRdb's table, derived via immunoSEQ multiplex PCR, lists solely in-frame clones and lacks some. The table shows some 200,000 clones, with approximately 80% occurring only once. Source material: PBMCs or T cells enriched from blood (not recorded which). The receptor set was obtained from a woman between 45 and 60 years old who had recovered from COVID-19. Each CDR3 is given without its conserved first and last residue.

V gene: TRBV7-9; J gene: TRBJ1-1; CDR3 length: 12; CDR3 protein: ASSTGQAGTEAF
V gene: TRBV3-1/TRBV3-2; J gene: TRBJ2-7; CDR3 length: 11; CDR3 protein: ASSQVGGVSQY
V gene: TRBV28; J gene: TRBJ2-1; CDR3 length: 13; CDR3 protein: ASSLSRAGLPEQF
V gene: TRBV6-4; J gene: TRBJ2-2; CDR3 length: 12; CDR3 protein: ASSEQGNTGELF
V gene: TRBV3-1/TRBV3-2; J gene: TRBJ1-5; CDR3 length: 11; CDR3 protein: ASSQDGNQPQH
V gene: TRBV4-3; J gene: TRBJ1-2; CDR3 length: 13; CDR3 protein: ASNPGQGSPYGYT
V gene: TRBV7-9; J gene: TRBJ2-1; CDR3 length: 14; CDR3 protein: ASSLIAGKSYNEQF
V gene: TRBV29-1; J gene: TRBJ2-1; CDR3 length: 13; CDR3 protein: SVEVLAGRTSEQF
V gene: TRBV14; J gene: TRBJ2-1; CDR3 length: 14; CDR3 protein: ASSQGPRGLYNEQF
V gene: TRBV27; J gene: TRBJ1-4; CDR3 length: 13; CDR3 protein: ASSLTGSQWEKLF
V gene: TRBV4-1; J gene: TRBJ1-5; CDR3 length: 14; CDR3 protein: ASSQAPRGGNQPQH
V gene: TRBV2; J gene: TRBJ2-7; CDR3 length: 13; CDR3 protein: ASSDPDRARYEQY